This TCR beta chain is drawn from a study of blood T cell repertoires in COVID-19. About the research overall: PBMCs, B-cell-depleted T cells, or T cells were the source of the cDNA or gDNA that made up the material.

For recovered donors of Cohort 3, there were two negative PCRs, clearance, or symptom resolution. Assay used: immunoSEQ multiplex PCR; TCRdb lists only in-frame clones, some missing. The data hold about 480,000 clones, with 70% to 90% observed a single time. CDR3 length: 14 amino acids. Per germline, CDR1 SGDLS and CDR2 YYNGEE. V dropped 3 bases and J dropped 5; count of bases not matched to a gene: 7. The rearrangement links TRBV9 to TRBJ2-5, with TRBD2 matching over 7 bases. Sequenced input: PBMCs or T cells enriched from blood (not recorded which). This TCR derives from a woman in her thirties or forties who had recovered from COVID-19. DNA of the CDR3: TGTGCCAGCAGCGCCATGACTAGCAGGGAGACCCAGTACTTC. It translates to CASSAMTSRETQYF.